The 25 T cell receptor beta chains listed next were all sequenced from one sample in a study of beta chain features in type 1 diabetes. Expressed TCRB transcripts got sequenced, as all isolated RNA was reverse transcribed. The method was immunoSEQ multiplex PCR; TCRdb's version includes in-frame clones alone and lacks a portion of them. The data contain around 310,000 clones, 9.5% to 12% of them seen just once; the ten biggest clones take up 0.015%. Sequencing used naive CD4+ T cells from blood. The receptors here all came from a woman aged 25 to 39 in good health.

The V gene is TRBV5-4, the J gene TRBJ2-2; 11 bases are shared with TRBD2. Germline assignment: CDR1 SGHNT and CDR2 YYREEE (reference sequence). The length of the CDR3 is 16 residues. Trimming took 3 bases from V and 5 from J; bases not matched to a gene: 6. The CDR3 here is CASSSLAGGETGELFF. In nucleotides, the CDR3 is TGTGCCAGCAGCTCCCTAGCGGGAGGTGAGACCGGGGAGCTGTTTTTT.

The CDR3 DNA reads as TGTGCCTGGGGCGGACTAGCGGGATTCTACGAGCAGTACTTC. This codes for CAWGGLAGFYEQYF. The V gene is TRBV30, the J gene TRBJ2-5, with 12 bases identical to TRBD2. TRBJ2-7 matches the DNA end more closely, so the J call is doubtful. Germline V gives CDR1 GTSNPN, CDR2 SVGIG (reference sequence). CDR3 length: 14 amino acids.

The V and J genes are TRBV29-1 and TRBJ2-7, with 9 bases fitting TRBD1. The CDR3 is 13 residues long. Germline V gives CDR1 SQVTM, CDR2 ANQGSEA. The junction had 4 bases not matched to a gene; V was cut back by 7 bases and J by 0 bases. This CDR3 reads CSGGQGSSYEQYF. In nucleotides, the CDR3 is TGCAGCGGGGGACAGGGTTCCTCCTACGAGCAGTACTTC.

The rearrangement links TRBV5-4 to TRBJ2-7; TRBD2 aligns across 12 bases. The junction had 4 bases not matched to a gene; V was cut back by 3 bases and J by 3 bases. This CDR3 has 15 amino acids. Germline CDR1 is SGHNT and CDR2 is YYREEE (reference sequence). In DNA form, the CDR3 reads TGTGCCAGCAGCTCCGGGACTAGCGGGTTCTACGAGCAGTACTTC. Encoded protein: CASSSGTSGFYEQYF.

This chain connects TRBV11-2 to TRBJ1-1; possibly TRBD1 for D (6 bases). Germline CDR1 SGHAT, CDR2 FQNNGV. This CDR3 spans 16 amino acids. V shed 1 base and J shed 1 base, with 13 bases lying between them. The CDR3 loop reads CASSLGHRDANTEAFF. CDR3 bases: TGTGCCAGCAGCTTAGGACACAGGGATGCGAACACTGAAGCTTTCTTT.

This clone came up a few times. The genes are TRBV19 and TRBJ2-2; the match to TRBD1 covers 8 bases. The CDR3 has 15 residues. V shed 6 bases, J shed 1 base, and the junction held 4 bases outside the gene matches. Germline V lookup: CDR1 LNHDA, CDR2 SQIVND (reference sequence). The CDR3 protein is CASRSGTGNTGELFF. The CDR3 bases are TGTGCCAGTAGATCCGGGACAGGGAACACCGGGGAGCTGTTTTTT.

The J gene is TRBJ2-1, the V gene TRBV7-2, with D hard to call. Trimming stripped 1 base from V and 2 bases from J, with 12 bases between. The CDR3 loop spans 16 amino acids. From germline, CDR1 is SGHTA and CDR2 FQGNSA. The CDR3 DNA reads TGTGCCAGCAGCTTAGTTCCGCAAGCGCCCTACAATGAGCAGTTCTTC. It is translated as CASSLVPQAPYNEQFF.

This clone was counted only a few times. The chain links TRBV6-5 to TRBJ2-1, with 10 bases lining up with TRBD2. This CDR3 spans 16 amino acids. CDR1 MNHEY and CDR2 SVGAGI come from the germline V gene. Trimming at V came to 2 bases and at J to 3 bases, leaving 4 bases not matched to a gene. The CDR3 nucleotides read TGTGCCAGCAGTTACCTAGCGGGAGATATCTACAATGAGCAGTTCTTC. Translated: CASSYLAGDIYNEQFF.

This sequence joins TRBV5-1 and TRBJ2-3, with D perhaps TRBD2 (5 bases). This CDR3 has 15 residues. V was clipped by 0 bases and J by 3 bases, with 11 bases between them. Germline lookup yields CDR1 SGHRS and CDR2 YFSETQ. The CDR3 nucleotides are TGCGCCAGCAGCTTGGAGAGGGTTAGGACAGATACGCAGTATTTT. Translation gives CASSLERVRTDTQYF.

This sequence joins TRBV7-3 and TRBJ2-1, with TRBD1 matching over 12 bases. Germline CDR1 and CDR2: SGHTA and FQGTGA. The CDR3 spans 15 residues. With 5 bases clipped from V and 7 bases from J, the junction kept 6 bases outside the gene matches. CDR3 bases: TGTGCCAGCAGCAACCCGGGACAGGGGGCAAATGAGCAGTTCTTC. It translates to CASSNPGQGANEQFF.

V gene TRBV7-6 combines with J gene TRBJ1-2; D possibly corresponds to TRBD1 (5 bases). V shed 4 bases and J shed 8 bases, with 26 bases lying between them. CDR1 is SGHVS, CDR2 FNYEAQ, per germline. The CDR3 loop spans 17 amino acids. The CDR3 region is CASSSRPPGRGSEGYTF. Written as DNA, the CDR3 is TGTGCCAGCAGCTCGAGGCCCCCCGGTAGGGGTTCTGAGGGCTACACCTTC.

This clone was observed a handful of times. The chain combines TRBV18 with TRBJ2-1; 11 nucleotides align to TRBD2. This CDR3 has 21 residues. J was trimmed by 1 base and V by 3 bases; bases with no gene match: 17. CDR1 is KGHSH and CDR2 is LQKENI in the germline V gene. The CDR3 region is CASSPTLGTSGLSGSYNEQFF. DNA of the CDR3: TGTGCCAGCTCACCTACACTAGGGACTAGCGGTCTCTCCGGGTCCTACAATGAGCAGTTCTTC.

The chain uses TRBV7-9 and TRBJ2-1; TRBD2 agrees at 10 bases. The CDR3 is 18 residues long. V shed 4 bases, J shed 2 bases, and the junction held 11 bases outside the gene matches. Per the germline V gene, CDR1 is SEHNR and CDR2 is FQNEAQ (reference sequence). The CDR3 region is CASSSLPGTSETYNEQFF. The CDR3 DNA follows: TGTGCCAGCAGCTCTCTCCCAGGGACTAGCGAGACCTACAATGAGCAGTTCTTC.

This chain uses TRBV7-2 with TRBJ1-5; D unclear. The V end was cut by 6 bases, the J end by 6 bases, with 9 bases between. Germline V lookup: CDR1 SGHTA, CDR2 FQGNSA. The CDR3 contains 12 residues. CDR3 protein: CASSLGGQPQHF. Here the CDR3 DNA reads TGTGCCAGCAGTCTCGGAGGTCAGCCCCAGCATTTT.

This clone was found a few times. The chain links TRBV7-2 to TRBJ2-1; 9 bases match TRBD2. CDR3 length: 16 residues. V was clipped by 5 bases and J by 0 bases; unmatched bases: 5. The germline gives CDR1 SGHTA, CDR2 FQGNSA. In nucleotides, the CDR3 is TGTGCCAGCAGCCGGCTAGCGGGAAGCTCCTACAATGAGCAGTTCTTC. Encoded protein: CASSRLAGSSYNEQFF.

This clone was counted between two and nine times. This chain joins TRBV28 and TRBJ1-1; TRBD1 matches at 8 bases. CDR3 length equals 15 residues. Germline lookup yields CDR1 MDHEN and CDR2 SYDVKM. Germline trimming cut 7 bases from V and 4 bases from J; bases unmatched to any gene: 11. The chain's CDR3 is CASISTGGSGTEAFF. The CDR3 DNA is TGTGCCAGCATTTCAACAGGGGGAAGCGGCACTGAAGCTTTCTTT. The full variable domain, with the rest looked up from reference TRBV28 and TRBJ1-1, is DVKVTQSSRYLVKRTGEKVFLECVQDMDHENMFWYRQDPGLGLRLIYFSYDVKMKEKGDIPEGYSVSREKKERFSLILESASTNQTSMYLCASISTGGSGTEAFFGQGTRLTVV.

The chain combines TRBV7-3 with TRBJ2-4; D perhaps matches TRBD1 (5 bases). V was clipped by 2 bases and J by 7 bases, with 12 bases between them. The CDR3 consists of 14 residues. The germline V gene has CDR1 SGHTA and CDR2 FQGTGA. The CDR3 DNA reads TGTGCCAGCAGCTTAGAGTCAGGGTCGAACATTCAGTACTTC. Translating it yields CASSLESGSNIQYF.

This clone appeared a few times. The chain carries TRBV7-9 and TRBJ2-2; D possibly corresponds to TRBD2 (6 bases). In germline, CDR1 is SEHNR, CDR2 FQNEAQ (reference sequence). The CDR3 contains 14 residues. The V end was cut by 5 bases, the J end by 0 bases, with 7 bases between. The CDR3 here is CASSRETNTGELFF. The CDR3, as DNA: TGTGCCAGCAGCCGGGAGACGAACACCGGGGAGCTGTTTTTT.

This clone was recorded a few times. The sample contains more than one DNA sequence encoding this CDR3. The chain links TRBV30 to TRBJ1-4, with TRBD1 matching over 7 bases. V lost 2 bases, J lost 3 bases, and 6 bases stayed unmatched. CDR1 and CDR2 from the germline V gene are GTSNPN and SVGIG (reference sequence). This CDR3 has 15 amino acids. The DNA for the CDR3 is TGTGCCTGGAGTCAAACAGGGGTGGCTAATGAAAAACTGTTTTTT. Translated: CAWSQTGVANEKLFF.

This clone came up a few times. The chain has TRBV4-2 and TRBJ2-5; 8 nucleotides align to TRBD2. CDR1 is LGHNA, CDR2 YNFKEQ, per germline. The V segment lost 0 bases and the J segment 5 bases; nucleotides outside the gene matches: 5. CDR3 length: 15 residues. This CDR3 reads CASSQETGGGETQYF. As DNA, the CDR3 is TGTGCCAGCAGCCAAGAAACGGGAGGGGGGGAGACCCAGTACTTC.

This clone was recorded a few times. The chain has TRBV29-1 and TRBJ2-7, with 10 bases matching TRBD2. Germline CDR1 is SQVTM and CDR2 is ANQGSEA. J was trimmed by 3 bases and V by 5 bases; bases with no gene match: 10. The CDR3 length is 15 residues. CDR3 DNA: TGCAGCGTTACCAGACTAGCGGGTGCCCTCTACGAGCAGTACTTC. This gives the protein CSVTRLAGALYEQYF.

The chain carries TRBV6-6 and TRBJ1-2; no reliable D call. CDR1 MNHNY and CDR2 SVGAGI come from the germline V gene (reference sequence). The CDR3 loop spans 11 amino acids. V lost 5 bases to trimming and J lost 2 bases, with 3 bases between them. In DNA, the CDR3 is TGTGCCAGCAGTGAGAACTATGGCTACACCTTC. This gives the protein CASSENYGYTF.

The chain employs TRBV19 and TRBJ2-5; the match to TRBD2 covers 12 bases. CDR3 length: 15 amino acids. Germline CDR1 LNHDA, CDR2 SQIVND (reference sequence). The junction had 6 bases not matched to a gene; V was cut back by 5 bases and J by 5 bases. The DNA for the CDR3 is TGTGCCAGTAGTCCGAGACTAGCGGGAGTGGAGACCCAGTACTTC. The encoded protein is CASSPRLAGVETQYF.

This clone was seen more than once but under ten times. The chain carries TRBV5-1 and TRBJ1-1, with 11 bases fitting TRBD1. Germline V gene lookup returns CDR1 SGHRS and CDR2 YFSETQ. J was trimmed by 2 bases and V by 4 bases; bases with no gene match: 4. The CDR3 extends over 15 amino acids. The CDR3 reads CASSLWTGGNTEAFF. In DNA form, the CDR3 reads TGCGCCAGCAGCCTGTGGACAGGGGGCAACACTGAAGCTTTCTTT.

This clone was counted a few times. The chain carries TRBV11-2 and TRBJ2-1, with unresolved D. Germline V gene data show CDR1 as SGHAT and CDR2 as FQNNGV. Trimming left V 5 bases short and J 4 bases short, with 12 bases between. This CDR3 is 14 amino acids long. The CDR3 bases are TGTGCCAGCAGCCACAGCAGTTCTTACAATGAGCAGTTCTTC. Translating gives CASSHSSSYNEQFF.